What follows describes a single T cell receptor (beta chain). This CDR3 spans 15 amino acids. The V gene end was trimmed by 1 base and the J gene end by 1 base; junction bases not matched to a gene: 2. Germline CDR1 and CDR2: MGHRA and YSYEKL. The entry originates in a study of blood T cell repertoires in COVID-19. Study-wide background: Collection of acute and convalescent COVID-19 samples took place in the United States, Italy and Spain. The cDNA or gDNA used as material had been derived from T cells, B-cell-depleted T cells, or PBMCs.

Repertoires were generated with immunoSEQ multiplex PCR, while TCRdb's copy carries only in-frame clones and drops some. The sample carries approximately 210,000 clones, about 90% recorded once. Input material: peripheral blood. The receptor comes from a man aged 30-40 years with acute or convalescent COVID-19. The V call is TRBV4-1, the J call TRBJ2-5; TRBD1 matches at 8 bases. DNA for the CDR3: TGCGCCAGCAGCCAAGTAGACAGGGGCCAAGAGACCCAGTACTTC. Residues: CASSQVDRGQETQYF.